Listed below are T cell receptor beta chains from one sample, sequenced in a study of a mutant IDH1 vaccine in newly diagnosed glioma. TCRdb keeps only in-frame clones here, not all; method: immunoSEQ multiplex PCR. The repertoire includes about 59,000 clones, around 92% of them detected once, and roughly 2.7% sits in the top ten. Sequenced here: PBMCs, sampled from a glioma patient treated with radiotherapy, temozolomide or both. These receptors all come from a man between 45 and 60 years old with glioma. Both conserved end residues are part of each CDR3. D genes are given only for firm matches. The size of a clone is reported for some rows only, either as once, few or many, or as a class for expanded clones.

J gene | clone size | D gene | V gene | CDR3 DNA | CDR3 protein
TRBJ2-5 | once | . | TRBV9 | TGTGCCAGCAGCCCAGAGGGCCTCGGGGAGACCCAGTACTTC | CASSPEGLGETQYF
TRBJ2-3 | . | . | TRBV21-1 | TGTGCCAGCAGCAAAGGGGCCCGTGGGGCCGCAGATACGCAGTATTTT | CASSKGARGAADTQYF
TRBJ2-4 | . | . | TRBV28 | TGTGCCAGCAGTGGCCGATCCAAAAACATTCAGTACTTC | CASSGRSKNIQYF
TRBJ1-1 | . | . | TRBV27 | TGTGCCAGCAGTTTGAGGAGGGGGAACACTGAAGCTTTCTTT | CASSLRRGNTEAFF
TRBJ1-5 | . | . | TRBV2 | TGTGCCAGCAGTGAATTGGGGAACAATCAGCCCCAGCATTTT | CASSELGNNQPQHF
TRBJ2-3 | . | . | TRBV30 | TGTGCCTGGAGTGTACCCCCCACAGATACGCAGTATTTT | CAWSVPPTDTQYF
TRBJ2-1 | once | . | TRBV27 | TGTGCCAGCAGTTTACGGCTTCCGGGAGAGTCCTACAATGAGCAGTTCTTC | CASSLRLPGESYNEQFF
TRBJ2-7 | once | . | TRBV5-1 | TGCGCCAGCAACCAAGGGGGGGGGCTGGAAGGGCAGTACTTC | CASNQGGGLEGQYF
TRBJ1-4 | . | . | TRBV9 | TGTGCCAGCAGCCCCGGGACGGGGACGGCTAATGAAAAACTGTTTTTT | CASSPGTGTANEKLFF
TRBJ2-3 | . | . | TRBV5-1 | TGCGCCAGCAGCTTGGGGGGGCAAGCAGATACGCAGTATTTT | CASSLGGQADTQYF
TRBJ1-2 | . | TRBD1 | TRBV4-2 | TGTGCCAGCAGCCAAAGCACGGGACAGGGCTTTGGCTACACCTTC | CASSQSTGQGFGYTF
TRBJ2-7 | . | . | TRBV6-1 | TGTGCCAGCATACTCAGGTGGGGTTCCTACGAGCAGTACTTC | CASILRWGSYEQYF
TRBJ1-6 | . | . | TRBV30 | TGTGCCTGGAGTGTCGGGTTCTGGTCACCCCTCCACTTT | CAWSVGFWSPLHF
TRBJ1-4 | once | . | TRBV2 | TGTGCCAGCAGTGGTTGGAGAAGAAATGAAAAACTGTTTTTT | CASSGWRRNEKLFF
TRBJ2-1 | once | TRBD2 | TRBV2 | TGTGCCATCCTACGGGGGGGCCGGCTTGAGCAGTTCTTC | CAILRGGRLEQFF
TRBJ1-2 | . | . | TRBV6-1 | TGTGCCAGCAGTGACGGTACAGACCTGAGGGTAATCTATGGCTACACCTTC | CASSDGTDLRVIYGYTF
TRBJ2-1 | . | . | TRBV6-7 | TGTGCCAGCAGTTACGGGGGACCCGGCAATGAGCAGTTCTTC | CASSYGGPGNEQFF
TRBJ2-5 | . | . | TRBV7-2 | TGTGCCAGCAGCTTAGCGCGAGAGACCCAGTACTTC | CASSLARETQYF
TRBJ2-3 | . | TRBD2 | TRBV7-3 | TGTGCCAGCAGCTTAAGACCGCTAGCGGCCGGGACAGATACGCAGTATTTT | CASSLRPLAAGTDTQYF
TRBJ2-1 | medium-sized | . | TRBV7-3 | TGTGCCAGCAGCTTATACGCAGGGAATGAGCAGTTCTTC | CASSLYAGNEQFF
TRBJ1-2 | . | . | TRBV11-3 | TGTGCCAGCAGCTTTTCCTTGGACGGGCTAAGGACCTTC | CASSFSLDGLRTF
TRBJ1-2 | . | TRBD1 | TRBV13 | TGTGCCAGCAGCCACAGGGGTATAGGCTATGGCTACACCTTC | CASSHRGIGYGYTF
TRBJ2-3 | . | . | TRBV5-4 | TGTGCCAGCAGCCTCTATGGGGGAGATACGCAGTATTTT | CASSLYGGDTQYF
TRBJ2-1 | . | TRBD1 | TRBV2 | TGTGCCAGCAGATATGGGACAGGGCTGAATGAGCAGTTCTTC | CASRYGTGLNEQFF
TRBJ1-1 | . | . | TRBV28 | TGTGCCAGCAGTTTCCCCTCCGGTGAAGCTTTCTTT | CASSFPSGEAFF
TRBJ2-2 | few | . | TRBV7-7 | TGTGCTAGCAGCTTAGGCCACGACAGCGGGGAGCTGTTTTTT | CASSLGHDSGELFF
TRBJ2-5 | . | . | TRBV5-4 | TGTGCCAGCAGCTTAACACGATTCCTGGCTCAAGAGACCCAGTACTTC | CASSLTRFLAQETQYF
TRBJ1-2 | once | TRBD1 | TRBV2 | TGTGCCAGCAGCGCAACACAGGGGGCGCGGGGCTACACCTTC | CASSATQGARGYTF
TRBJ1-5 | . | . | TRBV7-2 | TGTGCCAGCAGCTATCAGGGCCTGGGCAATCAGCCCCAGCATTTT | CASSYQGLGNQPQHF
TRBJ1-1 | . | . | TRBV5-1 | TGCGCCAGCAGCTTGAGGGCGAACACTGAAGCTTTCTTT | CASSLRANTEAFF
TRBJ2-4 | . | . | TRBV7-9 | TGTGCCAGCAGCTTAATGGGTAGTGGCAAAAACATTCAGTACTTC | CASSLMGSGKNIQYF
TRBJ1-6 | once | . | TRBV19 | TGTGCCAGTAGTATTCCCGGCGTAGTCTTTAATTCACCCCTCCACTTT | CASSIPGVVFNSPLHF
TRBJ1-1 | . | . | TRBV7-6 | TGTGCCAGCAGCCCTTCCCATGATCTGGGGCCAAACACTGAAGCTTTCTTT | CASSPSHDLGPNTEAFF
TRBJ1-1 | . | . | TRBV4-3 | TGCGCCAGCAGCCAATTGGGGGGTCCTGAAGCTTTCTTT | CASSQLGGPEAFF
TRBJ2-5 | . | TRBD2 | TRBV7-8 | TGTGCCAGCAGCTTAGCGCGGGCTAGCGGGGGTCTAACCCAGTACTTC | CASSLARASGGLTQYF
TRBJ1-1 | few | . | TRBV13 | TGTGCCAGCAGCTTGGGTCGGGGAAACACTGAAGCTTTCTTT | CASSLGRGNTEAFF
TRBJ2-5 | . | . | TRBV19 | TGTGCCAGTAGTCTTCAGATAGGGGCCCAAGAGACCCAGTACTTC | CASSLQIGAQETQYF
TRBJ1-2 | . | . | TRBV20-1 | TGCAGTGTGTTGGGGCGGGTCGGCTACACCTTC | CSVLGRVGYTF
TRBJ1-3 | medium-sized | . | TRBV7-8 | TGTGCCAGCAGGCCTGATGCTGGAAACACCATATATTTT | CASRPDAGNTIYF
TRBJ2-6 | . | . | TRBV15 | TGTGCCACCTCGGACCGGGCTGGGGCCAACGTCCTGACTTTC | CATSDRAGANVLTF
TRBJ1-1 | few | . | TRBV5-4 | TGTGCCAGCAGCCCTCCGGGGAGGGAGGACGCTGAAGCTTTCTTT | CASSPPGREDAEAFF
TRBJ2-5 | . | TRBD2 | TRBV5-1 | TGCGCCAGCAGCTTGGGTCCTAGCGGGTCAGGCAGGGAGACCCAGTACTTC | CASSLGPSGSGRETQYF
TRBJ1-1 | . | . | TRBV28 | TGTGCCAGCAGCACCTTTTGGACATCGAACACTGAAGCTTTCTTT | CASSTFWTSNTEAFF
TRBJ2-1 | . | TRBD1 | TRBV7-9 | TGTGCCAGCAGTCAAAGCCGGGACAGGGGGATTAATGAGCAGTTCTTC | CASSQSRDRGINEQFF
TRBJ1-6 | . | . | TRBV15 | TGTGCCACCAGCAGAGCGAATTCACCCCTCCACTTT | CATSRANSPLHF